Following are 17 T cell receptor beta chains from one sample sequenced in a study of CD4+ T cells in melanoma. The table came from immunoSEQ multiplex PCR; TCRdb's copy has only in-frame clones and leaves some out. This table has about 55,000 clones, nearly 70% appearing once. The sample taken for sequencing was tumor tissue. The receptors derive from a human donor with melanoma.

The CDR3 reads CASSEGRQPQHF. The CDR3 nucleotides read TGTGCCAGCAGTGAAGGACGTCAGCCCCAGCATTTT. This chain joins TRBV6-1 and TRBJ1-5; no clear D. The length of the CDR3 is 12 residues. Deletions cut 1 base from V and 6 bases from J, with 4 bases between. Germline CDR1 reads MNHNS; CDR2 reads SASEGT.

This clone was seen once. The CDR3 protein is CASSRHFAAAYGTQYF. In nucleotides, the CDR3 is TGTGCCAGCAGCCGACATTTCGCGGCAGCTTATGGGACCCAGTACTTC. The rearrangement uses TRBV5-6 and TRBJ2-5, with D hard to call. V lost 4 bases and J 7 bases, leaving 23 bases between the germline ends. The V gene's germline CDR1 is SGHDT and CDR2 YYEEEE. The CDR3 spans 16 residues.

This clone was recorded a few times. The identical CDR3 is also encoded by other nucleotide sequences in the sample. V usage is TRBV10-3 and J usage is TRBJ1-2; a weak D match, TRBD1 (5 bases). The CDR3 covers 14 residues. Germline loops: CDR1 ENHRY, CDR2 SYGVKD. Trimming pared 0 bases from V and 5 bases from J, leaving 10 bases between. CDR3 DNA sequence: TGTGCCATCAGTGAGTCACCAGGGTCATATGGCTACACCTTC. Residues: CAISESPGSYGYTF.

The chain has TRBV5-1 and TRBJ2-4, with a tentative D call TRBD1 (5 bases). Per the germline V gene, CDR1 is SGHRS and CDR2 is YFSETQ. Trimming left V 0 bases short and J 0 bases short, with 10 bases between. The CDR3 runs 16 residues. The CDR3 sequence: CASSLGQGGAKNIQYF. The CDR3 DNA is TGCGCCAGCAGCTTGGGCCAGGGCGGAGCCAAAAACATTCAGTACTTC.

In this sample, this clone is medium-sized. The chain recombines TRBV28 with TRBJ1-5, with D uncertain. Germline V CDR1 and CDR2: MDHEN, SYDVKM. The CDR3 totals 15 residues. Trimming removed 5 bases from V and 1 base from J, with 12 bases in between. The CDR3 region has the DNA TGTGCCAGCAGTCTGGTACGAGGGAGCAATCAGCCCCAGCATTTT. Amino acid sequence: CASSLVRGSNQPQHF.

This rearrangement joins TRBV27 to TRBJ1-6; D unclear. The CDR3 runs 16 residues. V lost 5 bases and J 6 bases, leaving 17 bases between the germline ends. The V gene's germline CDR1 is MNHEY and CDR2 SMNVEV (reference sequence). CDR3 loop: CASSLSSAFTNSPLHF. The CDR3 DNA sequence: TGTGCCAGCAGTCTCTCGTCGGCCTTTACTAATTCACCCCTCCACTTT.

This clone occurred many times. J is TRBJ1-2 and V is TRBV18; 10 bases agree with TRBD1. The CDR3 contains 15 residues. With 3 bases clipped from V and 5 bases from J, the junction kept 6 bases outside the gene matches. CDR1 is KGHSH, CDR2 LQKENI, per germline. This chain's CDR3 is CASSPLGQGGYGYTF. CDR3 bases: TGTGCCAGCTCACCGCTCGGACAGGGGGGATATGGCTACACCTTC.

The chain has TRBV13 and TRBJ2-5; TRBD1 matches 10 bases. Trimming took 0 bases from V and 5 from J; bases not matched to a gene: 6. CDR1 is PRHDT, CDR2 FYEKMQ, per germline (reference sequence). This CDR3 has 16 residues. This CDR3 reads CASSLGGTGVVETQYF. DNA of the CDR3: TGTGCCAGCAGCTTAGGCGGGACAGGGGTGGTCGAGACCCAGTACTTC.

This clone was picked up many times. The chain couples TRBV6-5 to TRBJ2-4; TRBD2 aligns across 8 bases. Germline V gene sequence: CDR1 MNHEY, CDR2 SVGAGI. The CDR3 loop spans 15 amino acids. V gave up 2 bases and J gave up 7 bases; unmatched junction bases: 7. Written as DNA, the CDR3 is TGTGCCAGCAGTTACGTCGGGGGGGCTATGAACATTCAGTACTTC. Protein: CASSYVGGAMNIQYF.

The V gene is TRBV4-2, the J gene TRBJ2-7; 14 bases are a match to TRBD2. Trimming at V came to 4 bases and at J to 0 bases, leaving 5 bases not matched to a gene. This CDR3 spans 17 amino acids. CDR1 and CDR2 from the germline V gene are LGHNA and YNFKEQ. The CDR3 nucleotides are TGTGCCAGCAGCCCAGGACTAGCGGGGGGCCCCTCCTACGAGCAGTACTTC. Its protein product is CASSPGLAGGPSYEQYF.

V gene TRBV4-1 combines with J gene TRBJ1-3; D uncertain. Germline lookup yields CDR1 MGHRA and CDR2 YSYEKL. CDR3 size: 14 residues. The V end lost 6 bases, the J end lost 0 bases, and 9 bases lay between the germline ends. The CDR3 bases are TGCGCCAGCAGTCACTTTGACTCTGGAAACACCATATATTTT. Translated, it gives CASSHFDSGNTIYF.

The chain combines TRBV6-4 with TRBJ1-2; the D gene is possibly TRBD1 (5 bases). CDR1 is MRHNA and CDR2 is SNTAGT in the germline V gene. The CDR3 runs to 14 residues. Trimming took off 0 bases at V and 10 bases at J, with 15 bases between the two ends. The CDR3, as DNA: TGTGCCAGCAGTGACTCCGGGACCCTAGGAATCTACACCTTC. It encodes CASSDSGTLGIYTF.

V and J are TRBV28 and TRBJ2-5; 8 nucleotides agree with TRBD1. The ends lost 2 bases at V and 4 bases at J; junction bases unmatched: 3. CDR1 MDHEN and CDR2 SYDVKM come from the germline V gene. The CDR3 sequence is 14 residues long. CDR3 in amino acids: CASSLTGGTETQYF. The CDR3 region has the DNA TGTGCCAGCAGTTTAACAGGGGGAACAGAGACCCAGTACTTC.

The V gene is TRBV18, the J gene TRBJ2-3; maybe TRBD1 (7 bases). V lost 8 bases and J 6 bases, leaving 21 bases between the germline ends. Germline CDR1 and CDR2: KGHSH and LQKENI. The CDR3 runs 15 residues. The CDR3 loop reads CASGGRQGGADTQYF. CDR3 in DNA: TGTGCCAGCGGGGGGAGACAGGGAGGCGCGGATACGCAGTATTTT.

DNA for the CDR3: TGCAGCGTTGAGGGCCAGAGTTATGGCTACACCTTC. It encodes CSVEGQSYGYTF. The rearrangement joins TRBV29-1 to TRBJ1-2; no definite D call. The CDR3 totals 12 residues. Per germline, CDR1 SQVTM and CDR2 ANQGSEA. Trimming took off 3 bases at V and 5 bases at J, with 10 bases between the two ends. The entire variable domain, with the rest obtained from reference TRBV29-1 and TRBJ1-2, is as follows: SAVISQKPSRDICQRGTSLTIQCQVDSQVTMMFWYRQQPGQSLTLIATANQGSEATYESGFVIDKFPISRPNLTFSTLTVSNMSPEDSSIYLCSVEGQSYGYTFGSGTRLTVV.

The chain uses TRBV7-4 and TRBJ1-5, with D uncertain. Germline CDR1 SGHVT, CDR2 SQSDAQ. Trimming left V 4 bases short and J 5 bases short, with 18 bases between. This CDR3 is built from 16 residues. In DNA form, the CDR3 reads TGTGCCAGCAGCTCCCCCGGGTTACCTCTCCATCAGCCCCAGCATTTT. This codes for CASSSPGLPLHQPQHF.

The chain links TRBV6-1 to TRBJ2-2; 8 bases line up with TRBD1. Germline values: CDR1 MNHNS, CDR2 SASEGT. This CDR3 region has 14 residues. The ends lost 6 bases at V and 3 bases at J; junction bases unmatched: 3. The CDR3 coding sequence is TGTGCCAGCAGCTTGACAGGGGACACCGGGGAGCTGTTTTTT. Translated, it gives CASSLTGDTGELFF.